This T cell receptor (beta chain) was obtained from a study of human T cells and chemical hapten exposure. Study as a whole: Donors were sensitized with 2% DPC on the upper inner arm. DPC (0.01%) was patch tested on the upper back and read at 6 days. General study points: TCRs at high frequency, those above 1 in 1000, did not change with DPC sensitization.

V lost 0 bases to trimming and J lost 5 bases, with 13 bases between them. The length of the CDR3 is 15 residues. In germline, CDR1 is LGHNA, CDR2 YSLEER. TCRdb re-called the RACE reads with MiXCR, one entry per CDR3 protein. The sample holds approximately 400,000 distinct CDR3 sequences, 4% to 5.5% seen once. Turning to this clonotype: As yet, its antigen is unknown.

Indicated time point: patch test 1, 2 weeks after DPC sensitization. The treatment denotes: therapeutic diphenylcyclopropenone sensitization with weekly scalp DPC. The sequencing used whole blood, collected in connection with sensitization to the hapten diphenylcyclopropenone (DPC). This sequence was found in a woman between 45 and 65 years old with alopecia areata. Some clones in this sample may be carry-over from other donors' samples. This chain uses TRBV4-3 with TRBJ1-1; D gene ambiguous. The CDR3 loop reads CASSQEPQSGTEAFF. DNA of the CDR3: TGCGCCAGCAGCCAAGAACCACAGTCCGGGACTGAAGCTTTCTTT.